Below, 17 T cell receptor beta chains from the same sample are listed, as sequenced in a study of follicular helper T cells after annual influenza vaccination. Some clones are missing from TCRdb's copy, which holds only in-frame ones; the method was immunoSEQ multiplex PCR. The table records about 5,800 clones, about 82% of them present only once. Regarding time point: 2015-2016 season, pre-vaccination. Source: CXCR5+ CD38- circulating T follicular helper cells from blood, taken on the day of influenza vaccination. The sample's subset: circulating Tfh, non-naive CD4+CXCR5+PD-1+ (ICOS+CD38+ or ICOS-CD38-). The source is an adult who received the influenza vaccine.

This clone has only one observation. The V and J genes are TRBV18 and TRBJ2-3; possibly TRBD2 for D (5 bases). Germline V CDR1 and CDR2: KGHSH, LQKENI. CDR3 length: 15 residues. The V end lost 3 bases, the J end lost 3 bases, and 13 bases lay between the germline ends. As DNA, the CDR3 is TGTGCCAGCTCACCCGGTAGGACGGGGACAGATACGCAGTATTTT. This encodes CASSPGRTGTDTQYF.

The V call is TRBV28, the J call TRBJ2-3; 12 nucleotides match TRBD2. Germline loops: CDR1 MDHEN, CDR2 SYDVKM. With 4 bases clipped from V and 2 bases from J, the junction kept 16 bases outside the gene matches. The CDR3 is made up of 20 amino acids. CDR3 sequence: CASSSPTSGRSSGPTDTQYF. CDR3 nucleotides: TGTGCCAGCAGTTCCCCGACTAGCGGGAGATCATCGGGTCCCACAGATACGCAGTATTTT.

This clone has just one count. The chain uses TRBV29-1 and TRBJ1-2, with TRBD1 identical over 7 bases. The ends lost 7 bases at V and 4 bases at J; junction bases unmatched: 6. This CDR3 has 12 amino acids. Germline V gives CDR1 SQVTM, CDR2 ANQGSEA. The CDR3 region is CSGGQRAYGYTF. Here the CDR3 DNA reads TGCAGCGGGGGACAGAGAGCCTATGGCTACACCTTC.

The V gene is TRBV6-6, the J gene TRBJ1-3, with TRBD1 matching 7 bases. The J segment lost 0 bases and the V segment lost 5 bases, leaving 4 bases of the junction unmatched. In germline, CDR1 is MNHNY, CDR2 SVGAGI (reference sequence). The CDR3 covers 15 residues. CDR3: CASSRDSFSGNTIYF. DNA for the CDR3: TGTGCCAGCAGTCGGGACAGCTTCTCTGGAAACACCATATATTTT.

The V and J genes are TRBV30 and TRBJ1-3; D call uncertain. The CDR3 is 15 residues long. Germline assignment: CDR1 GTSNPN and CDR2 SVGIG (reference sequence). V dropped 3 bases and J dropped 0 bases, with 12 bases sitting between them. Here the CDR3 reads CAWRNSRYSGNTIYF. In nucleotides, the CDR3 is TGTGCCTGGAGGAACAGCCGCTACTCTGGAAACACCATATATTTT.

The J gene is TRBJ1-1, the V gene TRBV5-1, with a possible D match to TRBD1 (6 bases). The V end lost 6 bases, the J end lost 5 bases, and 14 bases lay between the germline ends. The V gene's germline CDR1 is SGHRS and CDR2 YFSETQ. The CDR3 spans 13 residues. CDR3: CASKGDTETEAFF. CDR3 in DNA: TGCGCCAGCAAGGGGGACACAGAAACTGAAGCTTTCTTT.

The table lists this clone with a count of one. The gene calls are TRBV7-3 and TRBJ2-3; D gene unclear. The germline V gene encodes CDR1 SGHTA and CDR2 FQGTGA. Trimming removed 1 base at V and 4 bases at J, with 9 bases between. The CDR3 totals 14 residues. CDR3 sequence: CASSLKWKADTQYF. In DNA form, the CDR3 reads TGTGCCAGCAGCTTAAAGTGGAAGGCAGATACGCAGTATTTT. The variable domain in full, with the rest retrieved from reference TRBV7-3 and TRBJ2-3, is GAGVSQTPSNKVTEKGKYVELRCDPISGHTALYWYRQSLGQGPEFLIYFQGTGAADDSGLPNDRFFAVRPEGSVSTLKIQRTERGDSAVYLCASSLKWKADTQYFGPGTRLTVL.

This rearrangement joins TRBV10-3 to TRBJ2-7; tentatively, D is TRBD1 (5 bases). Germline CDR1 is ENHRY and CDR2 is SYGVKD. Trimming stripped 0 bases from V and 6 bases from J, with 12 bases between. The CDR3 contains 14 residues. The CDR3 loop is CAISESNKGPEQYF. DNA for the CDR3: TGTGCCATCAGTGAGTCCAATAAGGGGCCCGAGCAGTACTTC.

This clone was detected only once. V and J are TRBV28 and TRBJ1-2, with D perhaps matching TRBD1 (6 bases). Looked up from germline, CDR1 is MDHEN and CDR2 is SYDVKM. V lost 5 bases and J 5 bases, leaving 9 bases between the germline ends. The CDR3 runs 12 residues. The CDR3 nucleotides are TGTGCCAGCAGTCAGCAGGGGTATGGCTACACCTTC. Its protein is CASSQQGYGYTF.

V and J are TRBV11-2 and TRBJ1-1; D not resolved. Germline CDR1 reads SGHAT; CDR2 reads FQNNGV. The CDR3 spans 12 residues. The V end was cut by 4 bases, the J end by 11 bases, with 14 bases between. Written as DNA, the CDR3 is TGTGCCAGCAGCTCCGGGGTGTTTGTTGCTTTCTTT. As protein: CASSSGVFVAFF.

This chain uses TRBV7-9 with TRBJ2-1; TRBD2 agrees at 7 bases. Germline trimming cut 7 bases from V and 9 bases from J; bases unmatched to any gene: 12. The CDR3 has 14 residues. The germline gives CDR1 SEHNR, CDR2 FQNEAQ (reference sequence). The CDR3 sequence is CASTRGGLVVEQFF. The CDR3 DNA follows: TGTGCCAGCACCCGGGGAGGACTAGTGGTTGAGCAGTTCTTC.

The V gene is TRBV25-1, the J gene TRBJ2-2; TRBD1 aligns across 7 bases. The V and J ends lost 6 bases and 1 base, in that order; junction bases with no gene match: 2. The germline gives CDR1 MGHDK, CDR2 SYGVNS. This CDR3 is 14 amino acids long. The CDR3 DNA reads TGTGCCAGCAGGACAGGGAAGAACACCGGGGAGCTGTTTTTT. Amino acids: CASRTGKNTGELFF.

This sequence joins TRBV18 and TRBJ1-3; the D is unclear. The CDR3 runs 18 residues. With 3 bases removed from V and 1 base from J, the gap between germline ends came to 19 bases. Germline CDR1 and CDR2: KGHSH and LQKENI. DNA for the CDR3: TGTGCCAGCTCACCGCAACAGATATATCGTGGTTCTGGAAACACCATATATTTT. This translates into CASSPQQIYRGSGNTIYF.

The rearrangement joins TRBV19 to TRBJ2-7; D perhaps matches TRBD2 (5 bases). The CDR3 runs to 13 residues. Between the trimmed V and J ends, which lost 5 bases and 2 bases, there was a span of 10 bases. CDR1 and CDR2 (germline): LNHDA, SQIVND (reference sequence). The CDR3 spells CASSHQRTYEQYF. The CDR3 nucleotides read TGTGCCAGTAGTCACCAGCGGACCTACGAGCAGTACTTC.

The genes are TRBV19 and TRBJ1-2; 7 positions match TRBD1. Per the germline V gene, CDR1 is LNHDA and CDR2 is SQIVND (reference sequence). The CDR3 runs 14 residues. With 7 bases clipped from V and 3 bases from J, the junction kept 8 bases outside the gene matches. The CDR3 DNA follows: TGTGCCAGTATGAAGGGAGGGGGCGACTATGGCTACACCTTC. It is translated as CASMKGGGDYGYTF.

This rearrangement joins TRBV7-3 to TRBJ2-1, with D perhaps matching TRBD1 (5 bases). The V end was cut by 0 bases, the J end by 5 bases, with 8 bases between. CDR3 length equals 14 residues. Germline CDR1 is SGHTA and CDR2 is FQGTGA. The CDR3 DNA reads as TGTGCCAGCAGCTTAACTGGGGCGGACAATGAGCAGTTCTTC. It is translated as CASSLTGADNEQFF.

The V gene is TRBV5-6, the J gene TRBJ1-1; D uncertain. The CDR3 has 16 amino acids. Germline V gene data show CDR1 as SGHDT and CDR2 as YYEEEE. Trimming stripped 2 bases from V and 1 base from J, with 15 bases between. The CDR3 reads CASSFTGVGRNTEAFF. DNA of the CDR3: TGTGCCAGCAGCTTTACCGGGGTAGGACGGAACACTGAAGCTTTCTTT.